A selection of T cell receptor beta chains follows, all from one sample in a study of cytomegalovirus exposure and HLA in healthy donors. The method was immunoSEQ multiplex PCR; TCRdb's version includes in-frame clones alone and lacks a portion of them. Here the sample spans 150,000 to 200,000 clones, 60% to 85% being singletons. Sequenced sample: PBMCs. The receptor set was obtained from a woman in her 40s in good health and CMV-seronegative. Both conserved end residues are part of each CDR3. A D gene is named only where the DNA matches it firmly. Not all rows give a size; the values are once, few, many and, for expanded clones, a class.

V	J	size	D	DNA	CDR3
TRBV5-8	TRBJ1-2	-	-	TGTGCCAGCAGCTTCAGGGTGGGGGGCTACACCTTC	CASSFRVGGYTF
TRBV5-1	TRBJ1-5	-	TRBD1	TGCGCCAGCAGCCCGGGACAGGGGAGCAATCAGCCCCAGCATTTT	CASSPGQGSNQPQHF
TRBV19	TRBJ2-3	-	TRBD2	TGTGCCAGTAGTATAGGCCTAGCGGCAGATACGCAGTATTTT	CASSIGLAADTQYF
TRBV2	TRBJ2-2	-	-	TGTGCCAGCAGTGAACAGCGGCCGCAGAACACCGGGGAGCTGTTTTTT	CASSEQRPQNTGELFF
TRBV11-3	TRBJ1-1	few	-	TGTGCCAGCAGCTTAGACGTGGCGGGGAACACTGAAGCTTTCTTT	CASSLDVAGNTEAFF
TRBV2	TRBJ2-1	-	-	TGTGCCAGCGTTTCATATGGGGGGAAGGGTGGCTCCTACAATGAGCAGTTCTTC	CASVSYGGKGGSYNEQFF
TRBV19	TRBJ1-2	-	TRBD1	TGTGCCAGTAGTACCGGACAGGGTGAAGGCTACACCTTC	CASSTGQGEGYTF
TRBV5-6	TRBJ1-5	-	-	TGTGCCAGCAGACCGGACAACTATCAGCCCCAGCATTTT	CASRPDNYQPQHF
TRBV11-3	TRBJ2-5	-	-	TGTGCCAGCAGCTTAGGGGCGGACTCGAGGGAGACCCAGTACTTC	CASSLGADSRETQYF
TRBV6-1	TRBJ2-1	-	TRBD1	TGTGCCAGCAGTGAAGGCCAGGGGGATGAGCAGTTCTTC	CASSEGQGDEQFF
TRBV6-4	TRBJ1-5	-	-	TGTGCCAGCAGTGACTCGACATGGTTCAGGGCCAGCAATCAGCCCCAGCATTTT	CASSDSTWFRASNQPQHF
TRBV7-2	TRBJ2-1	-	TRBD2	TGTGCCAGCAGCTTAGAACGGCGGGGGAATGAGCAGTTCTTC	CASSLERRGNEQFF
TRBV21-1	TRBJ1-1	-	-	TGTGCCAGCAGCAAGGGACAGGGAAGGGGTGGCAGCACTGAAGCTTTCTTT	CASSKGQGRGGSTEAFF
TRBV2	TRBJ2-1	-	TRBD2	TGTGCCAGCAGTGTCGGAGCGGGGTACTACAATGAGCAGTTCTTC	CASSVGAGYYNEQFF
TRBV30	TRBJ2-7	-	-	TGTGCCTGGAGTCTTGGAGAGCCCTACGAGCAGTACTTC	CAWSLGEPYEQYF
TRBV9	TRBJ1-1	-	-	TGTGCCAGCAGTCCCTCTATTCAGGACACTGAAGCTTTCTTT	CASSPSIQDTEAFF
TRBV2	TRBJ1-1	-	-	TGTGCCAGCAGTGATCAGGGGAACACTGAAGCTTTCTTT	CASSDQGNTEAFF
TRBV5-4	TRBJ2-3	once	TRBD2	TGTGCCAGCAGCGGGACTAGCGGGAGGAGCACAGATACGCAGTATTTT	CASSGTSGRSTDTQYF
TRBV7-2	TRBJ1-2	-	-	TGTGCCAGCAAAGGGGCGGAGAACAACTATGGCTACACCTTC	CASKGAENNYGYTF
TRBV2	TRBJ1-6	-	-	TGTGCCAGCAGAACACCGGGATCATATAATTCACCCCTCCACTTT	CASRTPGSYNSPLHF
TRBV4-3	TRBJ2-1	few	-	TGCGCCAGCAGCCAAGATGGTGGGGCCTGGGCCCACAATGAGCAGTTCTTC	CASSQDGGAWAHNEQFF
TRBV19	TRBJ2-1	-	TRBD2	TGTGCCAGTAGTATAGTCGGGACTAGTGGAAACAATGAGCAGTTCTTC	CASSIVGTSGNNEQFF
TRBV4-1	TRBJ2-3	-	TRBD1	TGCGCCAGCAGCCACCCGAGTGGTGGCAGGGGGCTGGGGACAGATACGCAGTATTTT	CASSHPSGGRGLGTDTQYF
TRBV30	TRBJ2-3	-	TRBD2	TGTGCCTGGAGTAAACTAGCGGGGAGCACAGATACGCAGTATTTT	CAWSKLAGSTDTQYF
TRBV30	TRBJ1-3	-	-	TGTGCCTGGATCCGGACTGAGAGCTCTGGAAACACCATATATTTT	CAWIRTESSGNTIYF
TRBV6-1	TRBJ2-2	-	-	TGTGCCAGCAGTTCACAGGCGAACACCGGGGAGCTGTTTTTT	CASSSQANTGELFF
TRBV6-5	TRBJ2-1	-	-	TGTGCCAGCAGTTACTCGCGGACTTCGGGTGAGCAGTTCTTC	CASSYSRTSGEQFF
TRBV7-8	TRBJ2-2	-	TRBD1	TGTGCCAGCAGCTTACGACCGGGACAGGGGGCGGGGGAGCTGTTTTTT	CASSLRPGQGAGELFF
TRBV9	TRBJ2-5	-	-	TGTGCCAGCAGCGTAGCTGGGGGCGGAGAGACCCAGTACTTC	CASSVAGGGETQYF
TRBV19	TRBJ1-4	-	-	TGTGCCAGTAGTATAACGGGAGCTAATGAAAAACTGTTTTTT	CASSITGANEKLFF
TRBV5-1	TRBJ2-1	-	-	TGCGCCAGCGTCGGCGGAATCGATGAGCAGTTCTTC	CASVGGIDEQFF